The 13 T cell receptor beta chains presented below share a single source sample, sequenced in a study of beta chain features in type 1 diabetes. Expressed TCRB transcripts were sequenced, since all the RNA that had been isolated was reverse transcribed. The protocol was immunoSEQ multiplex PCR, while the TCRdb copy is restricted to in-frame clones and leaves out a portion. The data hold just over 600,000 clones, with 15% to 19% observed a single time. Sample: naive CD4+ T cells from blood. The receptors derive from a man between 18 and 29 years old in good health.

This clone was counted only a few times. The rearrangement links TRBV29-1 to TRBJ2-1, with no clear D. Trimming removed 8 bases from V and 5 bases from J, with 16 bases in between. This CDR3 spans 13 amino acids. Germline lookup yields CDR1 SQVTM and CDR2 ANQGSEA. The CDR3 DNA reads TGCAGCCCGAAAGTCCTCCCCGACAATGAGCAGTTCTTC. Translated, it gives CSPKVLPDNEQFF.

Concerning this clone: Other nucleotide sequences in the sample specify the same CDR3. The chain combines TRBV18 with TRBJ1-4; 8 bases fit TRBD1. The CDR3 loop spans 13 amino acids. Germline loops: CDR1 KGHSH, CDR2 LQKENI. The ends lost 3 bases at V and 8 bases at J; junction bases unmatched: 2. CDR3 coding DNA: TGTGCCAGCTCACCGGACAGGGCGGAAAAACTGTTTTTT. Its translation is CASSPDRAEKLFF. The full variable domain, in which reference TRBV18 and TRBJ1-4 provide the parts outside the CDR3, is NAGVMQNPRHLVRRRGQEARLRCSPMKGHSHVYWYRQLPEEGLKFMVYLQKENIIDESGMPKERFSAEFPKEGPSILRIQQVVRGDSAAYFCASSPDRAEKLFFGSGTQLSVL.

This clone was observed a few times. The rearrangement joins TRBV28 to TRBJ1-2, with 7 bases aligning to TRBD1. The CDR3 loop spans 13 amino acids. V shed 5 bases, J shed 5 bases, and the junction held 5 bases outside the gene matches. Germline assignment: CDR1 MDHEN and CDR2 SYDVKM. In DNA, the CDR3 is TGTGCCAGCAGTCCTGGGACAGAGTATGGCTACACCTTC. It translates to CASSPGTEYGYTF.

The genes are TRBV4-2 and TRBJ2-7; unclear D gene. In germline, CDR1 is LGHNA, CDR2 YNFKEQ. The CDR3 runs to 14 residues. Between the trimmed V and J ends, which lost 3 bases and 6 bases, there was a span of 15 bases. This CDR3 is CASSHIKGYREQYF. The CDR3 DNA sequence: TGTGCCAGCAGCCATATTAAAGGATACCGCGAGCAGTACTTC.

This clone was observed a handful of times. The chain uses TRBV19 and TRBJ1-5; D gene ambiguous. The V gene lost 3 bases and the J gene lost 11 bases, with 17 bases spanning the gap. Germline CDR1 reads LNHDA; CDR2 reads SQIVND (reference sequence). The CDR3 is made up of 14 amino acids. DNA of the CDR3: TGTGCCAGTAGTATGCAGGAGGGCCTAGGGACCCAGCATTTT. It is translated as CASSMQEGLGTQHF.

This clone was observed a handful of times. This chain links TRBV6-5 with TRBJ1-2, with 7 bases aligning to TRBD1. This CDR3 comprises 12 residues. CDR1 and CDR2 (germline): MNHEY, SVGAGI. V lost 5 bases to trimming and J lost 6 bases; unmatched junction nucleotides: 3. DNA for the CDR3: TGTGCCAGCAGTGATAGGGGGCATGGCTACACCTTC. Translated: CASSDRGHGYTF.

Many counts were recorded for this clone. V is TRBV4-3 and J is TRBJ2-1; no reliable D call. With 4 bases removed from V and 7 bases from J, the gap between germline ends came to 11 bases. The CDR3 spans 13 residues. Germline lookup yields CDR1 LGHNA and CDR2 YSLEER. The CDR3 protein is CASSRTFLNEQFF. CDR3 DNA: TGCGCCAGCAGCCGGACGTTCCTGAATGAGCAGTTCTTC.

This clone was picked up a small number of times. The V and J genes are TRBV4-2 and TRBJ2-1, with D tentatively TRBD2 (6 bases). From germline, CDR1 is LGHNA and CDR2 YNFKEQ. V shed 4 bases and J shed 7 bases, with 20 bases lying between them. This CDR3 spans 16 amino acids. This CDR3 is CASSLSGGPSGNEQFF. CDR3 coding DNA: TGTGCCAGCAGCCTTTCTGGAGGGCCAAGTGGTAATGAGCAGTTCTTC.

In this sample, this clone turned up a few times. The rearrangement links TRBV29-1 to TRBJ2-3; D gene unclear. Germline assignment: CDR1 SQVTM and CDR2 ANQGSEA. V shed 4 bases and J shed 2 bases, with 7 bases lying between them. The CDR3 loop spans 12 amino acids. This CDR3 reads CSVATDTDTQYF. The CDR3 DNA reads as TGCAGCGTTGCAACAGACACAGATACGCAGTATTTT.

This clone has only a few counts. The gene calls are TRBV6-6 and TRBJ1-5; D gene ambiguous. The V gene's germline CDR1 is MNHNY and CDR2 SVGAGI (reference sequence). The CDR3 has 14 amino acids. V was shortened by 6 bases and J by 6 bases, with 15 bases between the two germline ends. The CDR3 coding sequence is TGTGCCAGCAGCCAAAACCGGGGTGGTCAGCCCCAGCATTTT. The encoded protein is CASSQNRGGQPQHF.

The chain carries TRBV19 and TRBJ2-2; D is perhaps TRBD2 (6 bases). Germline V gene lookup returns CDR1 LNHDA and CDR2 SQIVND (reference sequence). There are 16 residues in the CDR3. V lost 6 bases to trimming and J lost 0 bases, with 14 bases between them. The CDR3 region is CASSRTKKANTGELFF. As DNA, the CDR3 is TGTGCCAGTAGCCGGACTAAGAAAGCGAACACCGGGGAGCTGTTTTTT.

This clone was detected only a few times. The chain employs TRBV10-3 and TRBJ1-1; 8 bases line up with TRBD1. CDR3 size: 16 residues. The V segment lost 6 bases and the J segment 1 base; nucleotides outside the gene matches: 10. Germline lookup yields CDR1 ENHRY and CDR2 SYGVKD. The CDR3 here is CAIRSTGARGNTEAFF. In nucleotides, the CDR3 is TGTGCCATCAGGTCGACAGGGGCACGGGGGAACACTGAAGCTTTCTTT.

This sequence joins TRBV7-7 and TRBJ2-7, with 7 bases that match TRBD1. Germline lookup yields CDR1 SSHAT and CDR2 FNYEAQ (reference sequence). The CDR3 consists of 15 residues. J gave up 2 bases and V 5 bases, and 9 bases lay outside the gene matches. CDR3 sequence (DNA): TGTGCCAGCAGCCCAAGACAGGGTCCTGCCTACGAGCAGTACTTC. Its translation is CASSPRQGPAYEQYF.